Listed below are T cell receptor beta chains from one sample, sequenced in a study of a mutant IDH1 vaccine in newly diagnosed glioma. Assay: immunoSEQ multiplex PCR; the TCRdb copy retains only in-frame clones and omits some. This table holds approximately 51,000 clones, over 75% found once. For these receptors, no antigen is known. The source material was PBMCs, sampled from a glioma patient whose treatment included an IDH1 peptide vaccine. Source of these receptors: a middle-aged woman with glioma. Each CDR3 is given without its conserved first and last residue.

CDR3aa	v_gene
ASSAGGSLTEAF	TRBV9
ASSKWPPSRGGLTGELF	TRBV21-1
ASSVSGDTQY	TRBV2
ASSLRAVYGYT	TRBV10-1
ASSPFTGVGTEAF	TRBV5-1
ASSPTEWGLHEQY	TRBV6-5
ARLIQGQGTYEQY	TRBV6-1
AWRGLGQNYGYT	TRBV30
ASSQIPGVKTEAF	TRBV19
ASSSGVRHEQY	TRBV6-5
ASGARVEGNTIY	TRBV6-1
ASSFRDSGSEQF	TRBV7-9
ASSWGWGLRRRGPYEQY	TRBV5-1
ASSPRDFPETQY	TRBV5-6
ASSLTGTDTQY	TRBV7-2
AIRENPGYGYT	TRBV10-3
ASSPKGAESEQY	TRBV18
ASSLGPRTGSPLH	TRBV5-4
ASSPIRDQPQH	TRBV18
ASSPLQGATNEKLF	TRBV19
ASSSLGRTDTQY	TRBV7-3
ASSITWVGTEKNTEAF	TRBV21-1
ASSLRRGTQEQY	TRBV4-1
ASSILSSGANVLT	TRBV19
SVTYGSSGGADEQF	TRBV29-1
ASSTLTGADTGELF	TRBV13
ASSLSGGNTEAF	TRBV7-2
ASSEGYSTGELF	TRBV10-1
ASSQDGQGQETQY	TRBV4-3
ASSMQTGRTYGYT	TRBV18
ASSLRLAKGEQF	TRBV7-6
ASSTIDRAYNEQF	TRBV5-6
ASSLTRSSYNSPLH	TRBV5-1
ASSPMATVNTEAF	TRBV18
ASSQDRHVSEKLF	TRBV4-1
ASSVDNSNQPQH	TRBV9
ASRVSQVSYEQY	TRBV2
ASSATGNEQY	TRBV9
ASSLAGEAF	TRBV11-2
ASSGQGVYNEQF	TRBV27